These 15 T cell receptor beta chains came from one sample sequenced in a study of T-cell memory formation after mild COVID-19. TCRdb recomputed calls from the 5' RACE reads with MiXCR, one row per CDR3 protein. Of hundreds of thousands of distinct CDR3 sequences listed, roughly 18% were seen once; the top ten hold roughly 12%. The sequencing input was PBMCs or a T cell subset sorted from them (not recorded which). Receptors originate from an adult woman who had mild COVID-19 (a few samples of this study predate the infection). Cell type and time point are not known.

The chain combines TRBV7-8 with TRBJ1-1, with 7 bases fitting TRBD1. Germline lookup yields CDR1 SGHVS and CDR2 FQNEAQ. CDR3 size: 17 residues. J was trimmed by 1 base and V by 3 bases; bases with no gene match: 11. As DNA, the CDR3 is TGTGCCAGCAGCTTGGTGGAGACAGGGAGGGCGAACACTGAAGCTTTCTTT. Protein: CASSLVETGRANTEAFF.

The chain carries TRBV4-3 and TRBJ1-2; no reliable D call. CDR3 length: 16 residues. Germline V CDR1 and CDR2: LGHNA, YSLEER. With 0 bases removed from V and 4 bases from J, the gap between germline ends came to 15 bases. CDR3 protein: CASSQENTRGIYGYTF. CDR3 DNA: TGCGCCAGCAGCCAAGAAAACACCCGAGGGATCTATGGCTACACCTTC.

This clonotype has a handful of counts. The chain carries TRBV7-9 and TRBJ2-1; D might be TRBD1 or TRBD2, each matching 5 bases. Germline-derived CDR1 and CDR2 are SEHNR and FQNEAQ (reference sequence). The germline V and J ends were trimmed by 1 base and 7 bases, with 17 bases remaining between them. CDR3 size: 16 residues. CDR3 sequence: CASSLGVAEEGNEQFF. The DNA for the CDR3 is TGTGCCAGCAGCTTAGGGGTAGCAGAAGAGGGGAATGAGCAGTTCTTC. Full variable domain (missing parts from reference TRBV7-9 and TRBJ2-1): DTGVSQNPRHKITKRGQNVTFRCDPISEHNRLYWYRQTLGQGPEFLTYFQNEAQLEKSRLLSDRFSAERPKGSFSTLEIQRTEQGDSAMYLCASSLGVAEEGNEQFFGPGTRLTVL.

The chain is built from TRBV7-9 and TRBJ2-4; D is possibly TRBD1 (5 bases). The germline V gene has CDR1 SEHNR and CDR2 FQNEAQ (reference sequence). The V gene lost 1 base and the J gene lost 3 bases, with 19 bases spanning the gap. The CDR3 is made up of 18 amino acids. The DNA of the CDR3 is TGTGCCAGCAGCTTAGTTAAAGGGGCCGTCCCACACAAAAACATTCAGTACTTC. Protein product: CASSLVKGAVPHKNIQYF.

The V gene is TRBV18, the J gene TRBJ2-3; 14 bases align to TRBD2. CDR1 and CDR2 from the germline V gene are KGHSH and LQKENI. The CDR3 is 16 amino acids. V was pared by 4 bases and J by 5 bases, with 5 bases of the junction left unmatched. CDR3 region: CASSLGTSGSQDTQYF. CDR3 coding DNA: TGTGCCAGCTCACTCGGGACTAGCGGGAGTCAAGATACGCAGTATTTT.

The chain carries TRBV24-1 and TRBJ2-3, with 8 nucleotides matching TRBD2. J lost 5 bases, V lost 3 bases, and 6 bases had no gene match. The length of the CDR3 is 15 residues. Germline-derived CDR1 and CDR2 are KGHDR and SFDVKD. In DNA, the CDR3 is TGTGCCACCAGTGATCCGGCCAGCGGGGGAGATACGCAGTATTTT. Its protein product is CATSDPASGGDTQYF.

V gene TRBV11-1 combines with J gene TRBJ2-4; weak D call: TRBD2 (6 bases). The CDR3 covers 14 residues. Deletions cut 3 bases from V and 2 bases from J, with 8 bases between. Germline V gene sequence: CDR1 SGHAT, CDR2 FQDESV (reference sequence). The CDR3 DNA sequence: TGTGCCAGCAGCTTCGGGAGCTCCAAAAACATTCAGTACTTC. Protein: CASSFGSSKNIQYF.

In its sample, this clonotype was seen once. The J gene is TRBJ2-1, the V gene TRBV15; TRBD2 matches 9 bases. V dropped 3 bases and J dropped 9; count of bases not matched to a gene: 12. The CDR3 contains 16 residues. Per the germline V gene, CDR1 is LNHNV and CDR2 is YYDKDF (reference sequence). CDR3 sequence reads: CATSRARAGGTGEQFF. The CDR3 DNA reads as TGTGCCACCAGCAGGGCGAGAGCGGGGGGCACCGGTGAGCAGTTCTTC.

This clonotype was seen a few times. This chain connects TRBV3-1 to TRBJ2-7; D uncertain. The CDR3 contains 15 residues. V was cut by 6 bases and J by 0 bases, with 15 bases left in between. Germline lookup yields CDR1 LGHDT and CDR2 YNNKEL (reference sequence). The CDR3 DNA sequence: TGTGCCAGCAGTCCCTCGTGGGGTATCTCCTACGAGCAGTACTTC. Translation gives CASSPSWGISYEQYF.

The chain combines TRBV29-1 with TRBJ2-2; D not resolved. Germline assignment: CDR1 SQVTM and CDR2 ANQGSEA. The CDR3 has 13 residues. Trimming left V 5 bases short and J 0 bases short, with 7 bases between. The CDR3 sequence: CSVQNANTGELFF. The CDR3 nucleotides are TGCAGCGTTCAGAACGCGAACACCGGGGAGCTGTTTTTT.

This clonotype was picked up a small number of times. The chain carries TRBV9 and TRBJ2-7; weak D call: TRBD1 (5 bases). The CDR3 runs 14 residues. Trimming took 0 bases from V and 6 from J, leaving 13 bases between them. Germline V gene data show CDR1 as SGDLS and CDR2 as YYNGEE. CDR3 nucleotide sequence: TGTGCCAGCAGCGTAGAGGTGTCAGGGCCCGAGCAGTACTTC. Its protein product is CASSVEVSGPEQYF. Full variable domain (missing parts from reference TRBV9 and TRBJ2-7): DSGVTQTPKHLITATGQRVTLRCSPRSGDLSVYWYQQSLDQGLQFLIQYYNGEERAKGNILERFSAQQFPDLHSELNLSSLELGDSALYFCASSVEVSGPEQYFGPGTRLTVT.

This clonotype was found a few times. This chain uses TRBV10-3 with TRBJ2-5, with D perhaps matching TRBD2 (5 bases). The CDR3 sequence is 19 residues long. The germline V and J ends were trimmed by 0 bases and 4 bases, with 24 bases remaining between them. Per germline, CDR1 ENHRY and CDR2 SYGVKD. The CDR3 spells CAISESGKGDGIYAETQYF. CDR3 nucleotides: TGTGCCATCAGTGAGTCGGGGAAGGGAGACGGGATTTACGCAGAGACCCAGTACTTC.

J is TRBJ2-1 and V is TRBV25-1; D is ambiguous. The CDR3 runs 14 residues. V lost 10 bases to trimming and J lost 6 bases, with 19 bases between them. CDR1 MGHDK and CDR2 SYGVNS come from the germline V gene. The CDR3 spells CATHYGVLSNEQFF. CDR3 sequence (DNA): TGTGCCACCCATTACGGCGTGTTGTCCAATGAGCAGTTCTTC.

At least ten counts were recorded for this clonotype. The chain joins TRBV9 to TRBJ2-1; TRBD2 agrees at 7 bases. CDR1 is SGDLS, CDR2 YYNGEE, per germline. With 0 bases clipped from V and 4 bases from J, the junction kept 4 bases outside the gene matches. CDR3 length equals 15 residues. The CDR3 DNA reads TGTGCCAGCAGCGTAGCGGGAGGTTCTTACAATGAGCAGTTCTTC. Residues: CASSVAGGSYNEQFF.

The gene calls are TRBV4-3 and TRBJ2-1, with 12 bases identical to TRBD1. Per germline, CDR1 LGHNA and CDR2 YSLEER. V dropped 3 bases and J dropped 0; count of bases not matched to a gene: 15. The CDR3 runs 21 residues. The CDR3, as DNA: TGCGCCAGCAGCCACCTTCTTTACGGGACAGGGGGCTCACACTCCTACAATGAGCAGTTCTTC. Protein product: CASSHLLYGTGGSHSYNEQFF.